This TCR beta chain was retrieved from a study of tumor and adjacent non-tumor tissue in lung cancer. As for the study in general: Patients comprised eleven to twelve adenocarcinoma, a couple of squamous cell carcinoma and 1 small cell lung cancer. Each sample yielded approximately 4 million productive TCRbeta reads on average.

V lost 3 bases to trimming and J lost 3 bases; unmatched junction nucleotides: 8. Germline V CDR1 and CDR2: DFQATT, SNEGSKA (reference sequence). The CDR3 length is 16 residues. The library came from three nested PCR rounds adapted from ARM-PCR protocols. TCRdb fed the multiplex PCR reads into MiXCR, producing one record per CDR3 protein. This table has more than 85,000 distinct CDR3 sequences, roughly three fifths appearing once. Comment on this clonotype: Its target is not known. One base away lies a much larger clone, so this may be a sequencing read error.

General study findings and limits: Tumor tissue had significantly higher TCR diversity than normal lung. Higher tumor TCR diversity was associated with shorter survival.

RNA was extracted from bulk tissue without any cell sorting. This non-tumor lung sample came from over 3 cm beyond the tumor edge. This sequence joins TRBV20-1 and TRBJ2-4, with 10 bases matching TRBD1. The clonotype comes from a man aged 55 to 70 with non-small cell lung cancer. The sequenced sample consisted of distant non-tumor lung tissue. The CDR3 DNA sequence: TGCAGTGCTAGTTGGGACAGGGGTTCCCACAAAAACATTCAGTACTTC. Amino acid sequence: CSASWDRGSHKNIQYF.